Listed below are T cell receptor beta chains from one sample, sequenced in a study of shared clonotypes between healthy human individuals. The method was immunoSEQ multiplex PCR; TCRdb's version includes in-frame clones alone and lacks a portion of them. The data contain about 820,000 clones, about 92% of them singletons. The sample was naive CD8+ T cells sorted from blood. The receptors originated from a man aged 25-40 years in good health. CDR3s include the opening cysteine and the closing phenylalanine or tryptophan.

TRBV7-9	TRBJ2-7	CASSWGQGSGEQYF
TRBV5-1	TRBJ1-1	CASSLEYQGKVGAFF
TRBV4-1	TRBJ2-5	CASSQPSTGGEETQYF
TRBV25-1	TRBJ2-7	CASSELVSPGEQYF
TRBV10-3	TRBJ2-7	CAIRGTSGAWSYEQYF
TRBV7-9	TRBJ2-7	CASTDRGQGIDEQYF
TRBV6-5	TRBJ2-5	CASTHSSGHQETQYF
TRBV28	TRBJ1-1	CASSFKGDRAEAFF
TRBV11-2	TRBJ2-1	CASSLSGDEQFF
TRBV28	TRBJ2-5	CASRVALGTSKETQYF
TRBV2	TRBJ2-7	CASSEASGSLYEQYF
TRBV2	TRBJ1-4	CASRGTGLTNEKLFF
TRBV5-1	TRBJ1-1	CASSLRGVSATEAFF
TRBV10-3	TRBJ2-7	CAISDADRGFEQYF
TRBV9	TRBJ2-1	CASSRTGYEQFF
TRBV11-2	TRBJ2-7	CASSLVGGTVYEQYF
TRBV6-5	TRBJ2-5	CASSYSTGGETQYF
TRBV5-1	TRBJ2-7	CASSLRDNYEQYF
TRBV6-1	TRBJ1-4	CASRPGFGEKLFF
TRBV11-2	TRBJ1-1	CASRREPNTEAFF
TRBV7-6	TRBJ1-1	CASSLTPRGTLNTEAFF
TRBV11-2	TRBJ2-1	CASSRSGEGYDEQFF
TRBV20-1	TRBJ1-5	CSAGVQPQHF
TRBV15	TRBJ2-4	CATSSRDRGLYIQYF
TRBV21-1	TRBJ2-7	CASTGKGRVVHEQYF
TRBV2	TRBJ2-2	CASSAGDTGELFF
TRBV7-9	TRBJ2-7	CASTRGGDTYEQYF
TRBV10-3	TRBJ2-7	CAISEFLTGTSYEQYF
TRBV30	TRBJ2-7	CAWRQETYEQYF
TRBV4-1	TRBJ2-1	CASSQDLRPSVDNEQFF
TRBV5-8	TRBJ2-7	CASSLGGLLEQYF
TRBV2	TRBJ1-2	CASSDRRDHGYTF
TRBV29-1	TRBJ2-1	CSVQLLLGNEQFF
TRBV19	TRBJ1-3	CASSIMTGAGNTIYF
TRBV19	TRBJ2-7	CASSAGQHPYEQYF
TRBV11-2	TRBJ2-7	CASSPGLAGEYEQYF
TRBV29-1	TRBJ2-7	CSVSPGTGSYEQYF
TRBV9	TRBJ2-1	CASSGQKQFF
TRBV9	TRBJ2-1	CASSVLGGGPPDNEQFF
TRBV14	TRBJ2-1	CASSHWTSGEYNEQFF
TRBV7-9	TRBJ2-7	CASSANLDRHYEQYF
TRBV27	TRBJ2-7	CASSLLAGGPLEQYF
TRBV4-3	TRBJ1-1	CASSQVGGAYTEAFF
TRBV4-1	TRBJ2-7	CASSQGWTPGEQYF
TRBV13	TRBJ2-7	CASSLGRVDEQYF